Following are 12 T cell receptor beta chains from one sample sequenced in a study of T cell responses to AZD1222 COVID-19 vaccine. Some clones are missing from TCRdb's copy, which holds only in-frame ones; the method was immunoSEQ multiplex PCR. The sample has about 140,000 clones, approximately 92% seen once. The starting material was peripheral blood, obtained 28 days after the second AZD1222 dose. These receptor sequences come from an adult who received the AZD1222 COVID-19 vaccine.

The chain couples TRBV5-6 to TRBJ1-5; D is possibly TRBD1 (5 bases). Trimming pared 1 base from V and 2 bases from J, leaving 16 bases between. CDR1 and CDR2 from the germline V gene are SGHDT and YYEEEE. This CDR3 has 17 amino acids. The CDR3, as DNA: TGTGCCAGCAGCTTGTTTGGCAGGGAAAGAGGCAATCAGCCCCAGCATTTT. This codes for CASSLFGRERGNQPQHF.

The V call is TRBV7-2, the J call TRBJ2-5; D is tentatively TRBD1 or TRBD2 (7 bases each). Trimming shortened V by 5 bases and J by 4 bases, and 17 bases separated the two germline ends. The CDR3 is 15 residues long. Germline lookup yields CDR1 SGHTA and CDR2 FQGNSA. The CDR3 loop is CASSPGGAGLETQYF. Written as DNA, the CDR3 is TGTGCCAGCAGCCCAGGGGGGGCAGGGCTAGAGACCCAGTACTTC. Complete variable domain (other parts from reference TRBV7-2 and TRBJ2-5): GAGVSQSPSNKVTEKGKDVELRCDPISGHTALYWYRQSLGQGLEFLIYFQGNSAPDKSGLPSDRFSAERTGGSVSTLTIQRTQQEDSAVYLCASSPGGAGLETQYFGPGTRLLVL.

The chain combines TRBV14 with TRBJ2-5; tentatively, D is TRBD1 or TRBD2 (7 bases each). Trimming pared 1 base from V and 5 bases from J, leaving 20 bases between. The CDR3 length is 17 residues. Germline lookup yields CDR1 SGHDN and CDR2 FVKESK. CDR3 DNA: TGTGCCAGCAGCCAAGGGTATACGGGGGGACAGAAGGAGACCCAGTACTTC. Translation gives CASSQGYTGGQKETQYF.

The chain links TRBV6-2 or TRBV6-3 to TRBJ1-6, with D possibly matching TRBD1 (5 bases). V was shortened by 2 bases and J by 10 bases, with 12 bases between the two germline ends. Germline V gives CDR1 MNHEY, CDR2 SVGEGT. CDR3 size: 14 residues. This chain's CDR3 is CASSYRQGWSPLHF. The CDR3, as DNA: TGTGCCAGCAGTTACCGGCAGGGTTGGTCACCCCTCCACTTT.

CDR3 bases: TGTGCCAGCAACGCGGGGACTGAAGCTTTCTTT. This gives the protein CASNAGTEAFF. The chain couples TRBV2 to TRBJ1-1; D not resolved. CDR1 is SNHLY and CDR2 is FYNNEI in the germline V gene. This CDR3 spans 11 amino acids. V was cut by 7 bases and J by 5 bases, with 8 bases left in between.

This clone occurred once. V and J are TRBV24-1 and TRBJ2-1; D uncertain. The CDR3 runs to 12 residues. The V end was cut by 4 bases, the J end by 7 bases, with 7 bases between. The germline gives CDR1 KGHDR, CDR2 SFDVKD. CDR3 loop: CATSEMGNEQFF. CDR3 coding DNA: TGTGCCACCAGTGAAATGGGTAATGAGCAGTTCTTC.

The chain recombines TRBV11-2 with TRBJ2-3; no firm D call. The CDR3 has 12 residues. Per germline, CDR1 SGHAT and CDR2 FQNNGV. The germline V and J ends were trimmed by 9 bases and 0 bases, with 7 bases remaining between them. CDR3 bases: TGTGCCAGTAAGTCTAGCACAGATACGCAGTATTTT. Protein: CASKSSTDTQYF.

The rearrangement links TRBV5-1 to TRBJ2-7; 8 bases are a match to TRBD2. Germline V gives CDR1 SGHRS, CDR2 YFSETQ. V lost 0 bases to trimming and J lost 6 bases; unmatched junction nucleotides: 8. The CDR3 runs to 15 residues. CDR3 protein: CASSLAASGYGEQYF. The CDR3 DNA sequence: TGCGCCAGCAGCTTGGCAGCTAGCGGGTATGGCGAGCAGTACTTC.

The CDR3 nucleotides are TGTGCCAGCAGTGCCCCCGGGACAGATGTTTATGGCTACACCTTC. Translating it yields CASSAPGTDVYGYTF. The gene calls are TRBV2 and TRBJ1-2, with TRBD1 identical over 7 bases. CDR1 is SNHLY, CDR2 FYNNEI, per germline. V was pared by 4 bases and J by 5 bases, with 10 bases of the junction left unmatched. The length of the CDR3 is 15 residues.

The J gene is TRBJ1-5, the V gene TRBV11-3, with D possibly matching TRBD1 (5 bases). The CDR3 consists of 20 residues. V lost 5 bases and J lost 0, with 26 bases in between. CDR1 is SGHNT and CDR2 is YENEEA in the germline V gene. CDR3 coding DNA: TGTGCCAGCAGCCTATTTGGCGGGGGGACCCGTTTGTATAGCAATCAGCCCCAGCATTTT. Protein: CASSLFGGGTRLYSNQPQHF.

The rearrangement joins TRBV7-2 to TRBJ2-1; a possible D gene is TRBD2 (5 bases). Trimming removed 3 bases from V and 0 bases from J, with 9 bases in between. The CDR3 has 15 residues. Germline loops: CDR1 SGHTA, CDR2 FQGNSA. The CDR3 sequence: CASSFERSSYNEQFF. DNA for the CDR3: TGTGCCAGCAGCTTCGAGCGGAGCTCCTACAATGAGCAGTTCTTC.

The genes are TRBV9 and TRBJ1-3, with TRBD1 as a possible D gene (6 bases). The length of the CDR3 is 16 residues. Germline V gives CDR1 SGDLS, CDR2 YYNGEE. Trimming removed 0 bases at V and 0 bases at J, with 10 bases between. This CDR3 reads CASSVEGGNSGNTIYF. CDR3 sequence (DNA): TGTGCCAGCAGCGTAGAGGGGGGCAACTCTGGAAACACCATATATTTT.